The present T cell receptor (beta chain) was sequenced within a study of CD8+CD57+ T cells in acquired aplastic anemia. Study-level background: Mean yield of DNA from sorted CD4+ and CD8+ cells was 3.2 ug. Reads per healthy sample averaged roughly 9.9 million (CD4+) and approximately 12 million (CD8+). Study observations and caveats: Roughly 30 CD8+ CDR3 sequences occurred in both the patients and the controls. Controls and patients did not differ significantly in CD8+ Simpson's diversity.

Note on this clonotype: Its antigen is unidentified.

It was genomic DNA that served as the template for profiling TCR beta VDJ and CDR3. Using its own MiXCR run on the reads, TCRdb lists one record per CDR3 protein. The sample contains about 190,000 distinct CDR3 sequences, approximately 50% of which appear only once. Trimming took off 1 base at V and 3 bases at J, with 12 bases between the two ends. The CDR3 runs 15 residues. CDR1 is MGHDK and CDR2 is SYGVNS in the germline V gene. Sample: sorted CD4+, CD8+, or CD8+CD57+ T cells (not recorded which) from PBMCs. This receptor was taken from a human donor in good health, serving as a control. The gene calls are TRBV25-1 and TRBJ1-1; D call uncertain. The CDR3 protein is CASSECLGSHTEAFF. CDR3 DNA: TGTGCCAGCAGTGAATGTTTGGGCAGCCACACTGAAGCTTTCTTT. The complete variable domain, with remaining parts taken from reference TRBV25-1 and TRBJ1-1, reads EADIYQTPRYLVIGTGKKITLECSQTMGHDKMYWYQQDPGMELHLIHYSYGVNSTEKGDLSSESTVSRIRTEHFPLTLESARPSHTSQYLCASSECLGSHTEAFFGQGTRLTVV.